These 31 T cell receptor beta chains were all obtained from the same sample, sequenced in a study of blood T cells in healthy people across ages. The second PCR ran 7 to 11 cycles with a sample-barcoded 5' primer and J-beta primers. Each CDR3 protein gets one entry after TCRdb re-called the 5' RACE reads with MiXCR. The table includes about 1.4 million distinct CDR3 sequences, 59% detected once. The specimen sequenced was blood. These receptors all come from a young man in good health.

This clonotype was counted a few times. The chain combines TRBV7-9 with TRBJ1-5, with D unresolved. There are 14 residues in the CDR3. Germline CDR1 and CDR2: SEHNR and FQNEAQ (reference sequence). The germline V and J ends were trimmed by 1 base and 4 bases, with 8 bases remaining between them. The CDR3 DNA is TGTGCCAGCAGCTTAGGCAGCGGTAATCAGCCCCAGCATTTT. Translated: CASSLGSGNQPQHF.

The CDR3 protein is CAVQQGYGYTF. As DNA, the CDR3 is TGTGCCGTCCAACAGGGGTATGGCTACACCTTC. The J gene is TRBJ1-2, the V gene TRBV6-1, with 7 bases fitting TRBD1. The CDR3 loop spans 11 amino acids. Germline V gene lookup returns CDR1 MNHNS and CDR2 SASEGT. J was trimmed by 5 bases and V by 11 bases; bases with no gene match: 5.

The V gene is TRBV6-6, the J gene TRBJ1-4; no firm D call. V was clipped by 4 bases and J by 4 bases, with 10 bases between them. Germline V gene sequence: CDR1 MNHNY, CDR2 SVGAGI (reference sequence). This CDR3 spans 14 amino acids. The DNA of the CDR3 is TGTGCCAGCAGTTTCGGACGGGATAATGAAAAACTGTTTTTT. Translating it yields CASSFGRDNEKLFF.

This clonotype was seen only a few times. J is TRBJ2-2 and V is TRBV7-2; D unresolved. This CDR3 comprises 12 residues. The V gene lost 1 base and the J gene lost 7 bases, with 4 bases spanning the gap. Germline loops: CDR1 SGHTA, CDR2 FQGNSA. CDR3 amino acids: CASSLVNGELFF. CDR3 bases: TGTGCCAGCAGCTTAGTCAACGGGGAGCTGTTTTTT.

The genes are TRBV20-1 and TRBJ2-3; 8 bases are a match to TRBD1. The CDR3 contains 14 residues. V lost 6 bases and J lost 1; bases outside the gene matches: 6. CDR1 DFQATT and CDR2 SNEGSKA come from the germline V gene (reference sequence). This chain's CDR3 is CSAKDRGRTDTQYF. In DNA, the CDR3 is TGCAGTGCAAAAGACAGGGGCCGCACAGATACGCAGTATTTT.

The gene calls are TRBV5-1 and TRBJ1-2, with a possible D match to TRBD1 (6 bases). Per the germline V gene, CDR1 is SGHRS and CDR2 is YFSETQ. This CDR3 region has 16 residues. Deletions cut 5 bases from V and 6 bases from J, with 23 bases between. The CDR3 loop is CASRPGGDGFSHGYTF. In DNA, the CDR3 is TGCGCCAGCAGACCGGGGGGCGACGGTTTTAGCCATGGCTACACCTTC.

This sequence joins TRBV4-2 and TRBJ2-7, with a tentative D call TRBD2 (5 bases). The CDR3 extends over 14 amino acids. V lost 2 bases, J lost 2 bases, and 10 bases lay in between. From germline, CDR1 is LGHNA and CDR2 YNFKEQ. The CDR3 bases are TGTGCCAGCAGCCAAAGAGGGATCGCCTACGAGCAGTACTTC. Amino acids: CASSQRGIAYEQYF.

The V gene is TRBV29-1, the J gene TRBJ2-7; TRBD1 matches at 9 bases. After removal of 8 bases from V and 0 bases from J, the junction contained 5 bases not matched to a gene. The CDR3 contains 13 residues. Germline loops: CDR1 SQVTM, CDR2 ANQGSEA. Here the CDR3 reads CSTRQGGSYEQYF. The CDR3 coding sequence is TGCAGCACCCGACAGGGGGGCTCCTACGAGCAGTACTTC.

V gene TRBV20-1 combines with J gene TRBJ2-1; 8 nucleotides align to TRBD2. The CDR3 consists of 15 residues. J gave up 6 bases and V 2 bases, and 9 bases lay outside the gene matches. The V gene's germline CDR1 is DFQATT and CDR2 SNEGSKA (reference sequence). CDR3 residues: CSARPIAGSSNEQFF. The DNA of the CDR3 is TGCAGTGCTAGACCTATAGCGGGGTCCAGCAATGAGCAGTTCTTC.

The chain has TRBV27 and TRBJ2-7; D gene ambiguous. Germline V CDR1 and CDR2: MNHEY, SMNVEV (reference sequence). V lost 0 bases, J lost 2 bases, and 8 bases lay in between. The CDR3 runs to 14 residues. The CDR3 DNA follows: TGTGCCAGCAGTTTATCGGTACAGACCTACGAGCAGTACTTC. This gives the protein CASSLSVQTYEQYF.

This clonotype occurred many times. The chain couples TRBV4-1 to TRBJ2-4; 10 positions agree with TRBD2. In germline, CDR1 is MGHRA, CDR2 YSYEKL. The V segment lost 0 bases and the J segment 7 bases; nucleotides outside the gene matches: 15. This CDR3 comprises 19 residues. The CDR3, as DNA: TGCGCCAGCAGCCAAGATACCCTTCACCTAGCGGGGGTTGGTAACATTCAGTACTTC. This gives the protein CASSQDTLHLAGVGNIQYF.

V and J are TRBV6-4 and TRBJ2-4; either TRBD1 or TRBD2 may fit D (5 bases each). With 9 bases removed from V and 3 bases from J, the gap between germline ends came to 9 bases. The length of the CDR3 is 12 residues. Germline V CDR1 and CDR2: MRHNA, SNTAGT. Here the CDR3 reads CARGTVKNIQYF. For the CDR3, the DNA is TGTGCCAGAGGGACCGTCAAAAACATTCAGTACTTC.

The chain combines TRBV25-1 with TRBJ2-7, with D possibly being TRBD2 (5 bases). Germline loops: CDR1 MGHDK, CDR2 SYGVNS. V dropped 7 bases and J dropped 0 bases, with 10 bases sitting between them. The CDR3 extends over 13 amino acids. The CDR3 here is CASTARGSYEQYF. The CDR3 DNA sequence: TGTGCCAGCACCGCCCGGGGCTCCTACGAGCAGTACTTC.

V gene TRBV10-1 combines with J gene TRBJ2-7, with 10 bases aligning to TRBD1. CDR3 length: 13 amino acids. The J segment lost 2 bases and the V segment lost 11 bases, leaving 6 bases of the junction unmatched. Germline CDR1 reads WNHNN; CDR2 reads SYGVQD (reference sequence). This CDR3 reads CAGRQGATYEQYF. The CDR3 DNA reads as TGCGCCGGAAGACAGGGGGCCACCTACGAGCAGTACTTC.

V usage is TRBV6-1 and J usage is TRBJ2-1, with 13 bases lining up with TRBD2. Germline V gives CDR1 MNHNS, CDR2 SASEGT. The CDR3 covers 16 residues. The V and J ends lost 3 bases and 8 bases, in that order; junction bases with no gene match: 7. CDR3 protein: CASSDTSGRAWDEQFF. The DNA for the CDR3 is TGTGCCAGCAGTGACACTAGCGGGAGGGCTTGGGATGAGCAGTTCTTC.

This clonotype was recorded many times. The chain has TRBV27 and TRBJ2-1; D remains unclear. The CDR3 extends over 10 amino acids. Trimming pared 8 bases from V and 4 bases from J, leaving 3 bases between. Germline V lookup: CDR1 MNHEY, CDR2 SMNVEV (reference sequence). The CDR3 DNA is TGTGCCAGCGGTTACAATGAGCAGTTCTTC. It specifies CASGYNEQFF.

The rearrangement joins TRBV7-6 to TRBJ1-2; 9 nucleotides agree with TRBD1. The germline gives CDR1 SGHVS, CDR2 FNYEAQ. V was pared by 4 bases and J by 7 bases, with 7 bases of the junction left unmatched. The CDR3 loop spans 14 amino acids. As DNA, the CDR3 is TGTGCCAGCAGCTCCCCCGGGACAGGGATTGGCTACACCTTC. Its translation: CASSSPGTGIGYTF. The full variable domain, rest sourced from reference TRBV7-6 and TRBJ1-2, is GAGVSQSPRYKVTKRGQDVALRCDPISGHVSLYWYRQALGQGPEFLTYFNYEAQQDKSGLPNDRFSAERPEGSISTLTIQRTEQRDSAMYRCASSSPGTGIGYTFGSGTRLTVV.

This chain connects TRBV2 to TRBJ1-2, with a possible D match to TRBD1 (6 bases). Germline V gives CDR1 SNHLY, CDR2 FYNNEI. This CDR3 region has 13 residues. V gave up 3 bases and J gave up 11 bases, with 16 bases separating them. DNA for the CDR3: TGTGCCAGCAGTGAGTCGGCAGGGGCGGGGTACACCTTC. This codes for CASSESAGAGYTF.

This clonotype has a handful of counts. CDR3 bases: TGTGCCAGCAGCGTAGGGAGGGGGGATCAGCCCCAGCATTTT. The encoded protein is CASSVGRGDQPQHF. The chain uses TRBV9 and TRBJ1-5; a possible D gene is TRBD1 (6 bases). V was shortened by 0 bases and J by 5 bases, with 9 bases between the two germline ends. The CDR3 is 14 residues long. Looked up from germline, CDR1 is SGDLS and CDR2 is YYNGEE.

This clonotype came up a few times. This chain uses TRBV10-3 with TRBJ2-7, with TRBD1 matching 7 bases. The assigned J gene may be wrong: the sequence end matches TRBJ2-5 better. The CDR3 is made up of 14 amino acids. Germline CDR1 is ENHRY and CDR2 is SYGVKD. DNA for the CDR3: TGTGCCATCAGAGGGACAGTACGGTCGGAGACCCAGTACTTC. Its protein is CAIRGTVRSETQYF.

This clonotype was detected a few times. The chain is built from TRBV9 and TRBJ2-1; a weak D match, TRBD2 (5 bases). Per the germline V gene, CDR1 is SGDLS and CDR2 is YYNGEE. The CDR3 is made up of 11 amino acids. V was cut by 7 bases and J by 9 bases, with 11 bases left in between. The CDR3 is CASATGLEQFF. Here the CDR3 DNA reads TGTGCCAGCGCGACCGGACTTGAGCAGTTCTTC.

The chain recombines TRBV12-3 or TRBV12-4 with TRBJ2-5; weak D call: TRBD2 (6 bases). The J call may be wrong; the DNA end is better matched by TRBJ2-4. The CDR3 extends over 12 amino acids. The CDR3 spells CANRTGDNIQYF. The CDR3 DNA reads TGTGCCAACCGGACGGGGGATAACATTCAGTACTTC.

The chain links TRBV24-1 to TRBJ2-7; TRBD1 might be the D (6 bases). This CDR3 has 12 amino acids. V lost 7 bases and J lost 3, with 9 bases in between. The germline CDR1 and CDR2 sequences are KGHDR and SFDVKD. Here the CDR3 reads CATSLTGYEQYF. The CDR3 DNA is TGTGCCACCAGCCTGACAGGCTACGAGCAGTACTTC.

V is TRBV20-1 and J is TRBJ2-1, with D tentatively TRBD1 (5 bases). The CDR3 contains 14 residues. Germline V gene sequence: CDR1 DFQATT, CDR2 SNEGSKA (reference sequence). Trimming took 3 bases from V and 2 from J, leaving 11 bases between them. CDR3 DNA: TGCAGTGCTAGTAGCAGGGCTACCTACAATGAGCAGTTCTTC. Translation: CSASSRATYNEQFF.

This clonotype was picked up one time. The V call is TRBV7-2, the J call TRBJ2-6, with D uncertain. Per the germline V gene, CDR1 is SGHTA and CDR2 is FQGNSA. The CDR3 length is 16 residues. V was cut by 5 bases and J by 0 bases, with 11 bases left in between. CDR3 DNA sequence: TGTGCCAGCAGCCCCCGGGCGCTCTCTGGGGCCAACGTCCTGACTTTC. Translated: CASSPRALSGANVLTF.

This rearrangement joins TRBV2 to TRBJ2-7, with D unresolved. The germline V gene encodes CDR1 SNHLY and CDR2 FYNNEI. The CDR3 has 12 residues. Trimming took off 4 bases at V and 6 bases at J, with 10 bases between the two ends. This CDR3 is CASSARTVEQYF. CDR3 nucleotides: TGTGCCAGCAGTGCCCGTACGGTCGAGCAGTACTTC.

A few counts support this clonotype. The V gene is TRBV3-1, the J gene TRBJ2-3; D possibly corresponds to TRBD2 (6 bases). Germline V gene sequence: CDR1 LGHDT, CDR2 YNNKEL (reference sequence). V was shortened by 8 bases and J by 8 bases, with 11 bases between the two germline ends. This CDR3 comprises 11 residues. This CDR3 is CASSPGLTQYF. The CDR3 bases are TGTGCCAGCTCACCGGGACTTACGCAGTATTTT.

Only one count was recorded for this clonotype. The CDR3 spells CASSQTLQGNEQFF. The CDR3 DNA sequence: TGCGCCAGCAGCCAGACACTACAGGGGAATGAGCAGTTCTTC. The J gene is TRBJ2-1, the V gene TRBV4-1; 7 nucleotides agree with TRBD1. V was clipped by 3 bases and J by 7 bases; unmatched bases: 6. The CDR3 sequence is 14 residues long. From germline, CDR1 is MGHRA and CDR2 YSYEKL.

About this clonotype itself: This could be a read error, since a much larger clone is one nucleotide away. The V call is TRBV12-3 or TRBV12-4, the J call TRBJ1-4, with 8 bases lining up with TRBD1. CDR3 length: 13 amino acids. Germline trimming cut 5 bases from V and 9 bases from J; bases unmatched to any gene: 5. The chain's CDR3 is CASSPRQGQKLFF. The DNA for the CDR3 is TGTGCCAGCAGTCCTAGACAGGGGCAAAAACTGTTTTTT.

The CDR3 spells CSALGLEPYEQYF. CDR3 DNA: TGCAGTGCTCTCGGACTAGAGCCTTACGAGCAGTACTTC. This sequence joins TRBV20-1 and TRBJ2-7; TRBD2 matches 7 bases. The V segment lost 5 bases and the J segment 4 bases; nucleotides outside the gene matches: 8. The CDR3 is made up of 13 amino acids. Germline V lookup: CDR1 DFQATT, CDR2 SNEGSKA (reference sequence).

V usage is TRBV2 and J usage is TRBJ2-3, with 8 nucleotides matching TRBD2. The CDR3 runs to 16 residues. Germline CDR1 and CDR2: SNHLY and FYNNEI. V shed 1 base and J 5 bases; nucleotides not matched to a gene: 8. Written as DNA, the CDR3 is TGTGCCAGCAGTGAAGATGGGCGGGGGGTTGGAGATACGCAGTATTTT. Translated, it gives CASSEDGRGVGDTQYF.